These 7 T cell receptor beta chains share one sample of origin, sequenced in a study of T cells after yellow fever vaccination. One entry per CDR3 protein, called by TCRdb with MiXCR from the 5' RACE reads. This table has 100,000 to 150,000 distinct CDR3 sequences, 15% appearing once. Here the sequenced sample was CD8+ T cells sorted from PBMCs, taken 5 days after the yellow fever booster vaccination. The receptors were sampled from a man aged 18-30 years who received the YFV17D yellow fever vaccine.

This clonotype has just a few counts. A read error may account for a junction end that differs from germline. This chain joins TRBV13 and TRBJ2-7; D ambiguous. This CDR3 is built from 12 residues. Per germline, CDR1 PRHDT and CDR2 FYEKMQ (reference sequence). The CDR3 DNA follows: TGTGCCAGCAGCTACTCAGTGGGCGAGCAGTGCTTC. Protein: CASSYSVGEQCF. The entire variable domain, with the rest obtained from reference TRBV13 and TRBJ2-7, is as follows: AAGVIQSPRHLIKEKRETATLKCYPIPRHDTVYWYQQGPGQDPQFLISFYEKMQSDKGSIPDRFSAQQFSDYHSELNMSSLELGDSALYFCASSYSVGEQCFGPGTRLTVT.

Many counts were recorded for this clonotype. The chain carries TRBV7-9 and TRBJ1-2; D is undetermined. The CDR3 contains 14 residues. V was shortened by 1 base and J by 2 bases, with 8 bases between the two germline ends. The V gene's germline CDR1 is SEHNR and CDR2 FQNEAQ (reference sequence). The CDR3 loop reads CASSLGTENYGYTF. The CDR3 nucleotides are TGTGCCAGCAGCTTAGGTACAGAGAACTATGGCTACACCTTC.

Ten or more counts support this clonotype. The gene calls are TRBV9 and TRBJ2-7; the D gene is possibly TRBD1 (5 bases). V was cut by 1 base and J by 4 bases, with 9 bases left in between. From germline, CDR1 is SGDLS and CDR2 YYNGEE. This CDR3 contains 13 residues. This CDR3 is CASSVPRVYEQYF. In DNA form, the CDR3 reads TGTGCCAGCAGCGTACCCAGGGTTTACGAGCAGTACTTC.

Many counts were recorded for this clonotype. The chain joins TRBV29-1 to TRBJ1-1, with D hard to call. The germline V gene has CDR1 SQVTM and CDR2 ANQGSEA. This CDR3 is 11 amino acids long. V shed 6 bases and J shed 0 bases, with 5 bases lying between them. The CDR3 sequence: CSVGVNTEAFF. DNA of the CDR3: TGCAGCGTAGGAGTGAACACTGAAGCTTTCTTT.

This chain links TRBV4-3 with TRBJ2-2; 9 bases agree with TRBD1. Germline V gene sequence: CDR1 LGHNA, CDR2 YSLEER. Trimming cost V 4 bases and J 4 bases; bases outside gene matches: 7. The CDR3 consists of 16 residues. The CDR3 spells CASSLSPDRGTGELFF. The CDR3 DNA follows: TGCGCCAGCAGCCTATCCCCGGACAGGGGCACCGGGGAGCTGTTTTTT.

This clonotype turned up a few times. J is TRBJ1-3 and V is TRBV11-2; D gene uncertain. The CDR3 extends over 14 amino acids. Trimming removed 2 bases from V and 1 base from J, with 6 bases in between. Germline lookup yields CDR1 SGHAT and CDR2 FQNNGV. CDR3 nucleotides: TGTGCCAGCAGCTTAACCTCTTCTGGAAACACCATATATTTT. Protein sequence: CASSLTSSGNTIYF.

This chain joins TRBV5-4 and TRBJ1-2; D ambiguous. V lost 4 bases to trimming and J lost 8 bases, with 15 bases between them. The germline gives CDR1 SGHNT, CDR2 YYREEE (reference sequence). The CDR3 totals 13 residues. CDR3 amino acids: CASSLPSELGYTF. The DNA for the CDR3 is TGTGCCAGCAGCCTTCCGTCGGAGCTCGGCTACACCTTC.